This TCR beta chain was identified in a study of blood T cell repertoires in COVID-19. Study at large: Sources were T cells, B-cell-depleted T cells, or PBMCs; the material itself was cDNA or gDNA.

Only in-frame clones appear in the TCRdb table, and some are missing; sequencing was by immunoSEQ multiplex PCR. This table has 25,000 to 30,000 clones, about 91% appearing once. The sequenced material came from peripheral blood. The TCR was taken from a human donor with acute or convalescent COVID-19. The donor label of this sample is uncertain.

CDR3 DNA sequence: TGTGCCAGTAGTATCGGAGGACTGTTGAATGAAAAACTGTTTTTT. Translating gives CASSIGGLLNEKLFF. The V gene is TRBV19, the J gene TRBJ1-4; D is uncertain. Germline V gene lookup returns CDR1 LNHDA and CDR2 SQIVND (reference sequence). Between the trimmed V and J ends, which lost 3 bases and 5 bases, there was a span of 13 bases. The CDR3 has 15 amino acids. Variable domain in full (rest from reference TRBV19 and TRBJ1-4): DGGITQSPKYLFRKEGQNVTLSCEQNLNHDAMYWYRQDPGQGLRLIYYSQIVNDFQKGDIAEGYSVSREKKESFPLTVTSAQKNPTAFYLCASSIGGLLNEKLFFGSGTQLSVL.